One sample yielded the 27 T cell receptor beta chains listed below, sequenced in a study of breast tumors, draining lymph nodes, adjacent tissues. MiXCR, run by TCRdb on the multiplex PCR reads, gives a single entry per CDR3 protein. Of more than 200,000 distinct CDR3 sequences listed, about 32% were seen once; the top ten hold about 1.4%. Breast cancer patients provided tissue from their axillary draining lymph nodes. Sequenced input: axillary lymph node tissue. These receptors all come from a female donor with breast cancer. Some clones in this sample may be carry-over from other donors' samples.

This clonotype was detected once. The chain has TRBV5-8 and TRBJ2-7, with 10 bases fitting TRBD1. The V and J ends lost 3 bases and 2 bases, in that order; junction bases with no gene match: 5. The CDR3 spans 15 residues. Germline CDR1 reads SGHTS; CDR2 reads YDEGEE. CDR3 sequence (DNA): TGTGCCAGCAGCTCCATGACAGGGGGCACCTACGAGCAGTACTTC. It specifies CASSSMTGGTYEQYF.

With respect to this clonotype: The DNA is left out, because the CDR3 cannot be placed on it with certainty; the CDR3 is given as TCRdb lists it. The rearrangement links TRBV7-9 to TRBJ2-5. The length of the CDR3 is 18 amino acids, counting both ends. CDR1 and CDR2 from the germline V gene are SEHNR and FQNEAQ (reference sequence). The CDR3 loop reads CASSFYICSATPRETQYF.

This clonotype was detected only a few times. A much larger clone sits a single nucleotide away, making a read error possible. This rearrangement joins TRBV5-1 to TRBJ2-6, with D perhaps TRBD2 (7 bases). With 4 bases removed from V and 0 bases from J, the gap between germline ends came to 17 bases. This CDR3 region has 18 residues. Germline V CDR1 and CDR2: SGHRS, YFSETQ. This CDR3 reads CASSEDGGLRSGANVLTF. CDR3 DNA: TGCGCCAGCAGCGAGGACGGGGGGCTCCGCTCTGGGGCCAACGTCCTGACTTTC. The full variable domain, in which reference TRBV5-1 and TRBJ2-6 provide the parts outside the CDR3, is KAGVTQTPRYLIKTRGQQVTLSCSPISGHRSVSWYQQTPGQGLQFLFEYFSETQRNKGNFPGRFSGRQFSNSRSEMNVSTLELGDSALYLCASSEDGGLRSGANVLTFGAGSRLTVL.

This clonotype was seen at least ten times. The CDR3 DNA reads TGTGCCAGCAGAGATCAGGCTCCGGTCGGAAACACCATATATTTT. As protein: CASRDQAPVGNTIYF. The chain combines TRBV12-3 or TRBV12-4 with TRBJ1-3, with D hard to call. Between the trimmed V and J ends, which lost 6 bases and 4 bases, there was a span of 16 bases. The CDR3 has 15 residues.

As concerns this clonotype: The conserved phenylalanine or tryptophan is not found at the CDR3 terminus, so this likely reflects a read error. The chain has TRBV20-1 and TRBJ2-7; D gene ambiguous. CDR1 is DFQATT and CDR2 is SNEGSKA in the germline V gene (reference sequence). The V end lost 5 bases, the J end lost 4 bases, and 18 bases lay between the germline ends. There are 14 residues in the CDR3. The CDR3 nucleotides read TGCAGTGCTGTAGACGTCCTAGAGTCATACGAGCAGTACTCC. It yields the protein CSAVDVLESYEQYS.

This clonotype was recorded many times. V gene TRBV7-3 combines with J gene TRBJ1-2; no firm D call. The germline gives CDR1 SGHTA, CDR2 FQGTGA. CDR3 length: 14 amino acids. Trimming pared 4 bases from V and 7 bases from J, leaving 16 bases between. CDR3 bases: TGTGCCAGCAGCTCCGCGGGAGGTACTTCTGGCTACACCTTC. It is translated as CASSSAGGTSGYTF.

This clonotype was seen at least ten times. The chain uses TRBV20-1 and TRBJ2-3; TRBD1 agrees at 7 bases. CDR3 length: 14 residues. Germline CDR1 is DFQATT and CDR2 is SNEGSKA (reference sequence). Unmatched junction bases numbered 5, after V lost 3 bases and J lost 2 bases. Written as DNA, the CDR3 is TGCAGTGCTAGCCGGGACAGCACCACAGATACGCAGTATTTT. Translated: CSASRDSTTDTQYF.

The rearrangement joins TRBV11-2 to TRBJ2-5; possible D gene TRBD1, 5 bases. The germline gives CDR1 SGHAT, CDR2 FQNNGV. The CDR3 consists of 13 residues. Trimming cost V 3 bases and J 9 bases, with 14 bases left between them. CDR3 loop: CASSFQGNQPQYF. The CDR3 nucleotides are TGTGCCAGCAGCTTCCAGGGAAATCAGCCCCAGTACTTC.

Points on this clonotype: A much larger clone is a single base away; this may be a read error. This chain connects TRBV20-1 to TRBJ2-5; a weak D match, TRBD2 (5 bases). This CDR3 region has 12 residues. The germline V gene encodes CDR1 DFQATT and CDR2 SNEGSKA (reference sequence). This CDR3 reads CSASIRRETPYF. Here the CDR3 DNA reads TGCAGTGCTAGTATCAGAAGGGAGACCCCGTACTTC.

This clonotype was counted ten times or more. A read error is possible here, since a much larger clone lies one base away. DNA of the CDR3: TGTGCCAGTAGTACGACTGACAGGGGAGGATACGAGCAGTACTTC. Translating gives CASSTTDRGGYEQYF. V gene TRBV19 combines with J gene TRBJ2-7, with 8 bases aligning to TRBD1. The CDR3 is made up of 15 amino acids. The J segment lost 4 bases and the V segment lost 4 bases, leaving 9 bases of the junction unmatched. The germline CDR1 and CDR2 sequences are LNHDA and SQIVND (reference sequence).

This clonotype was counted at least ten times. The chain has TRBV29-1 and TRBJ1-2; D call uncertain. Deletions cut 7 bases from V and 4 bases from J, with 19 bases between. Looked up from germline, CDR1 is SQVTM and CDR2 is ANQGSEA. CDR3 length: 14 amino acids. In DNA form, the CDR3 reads TGCAGCGCTAAGGCCCCCGCTCCCTCCTATGGCTACACCTTC. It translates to CSAKAPAPSYGYTF.

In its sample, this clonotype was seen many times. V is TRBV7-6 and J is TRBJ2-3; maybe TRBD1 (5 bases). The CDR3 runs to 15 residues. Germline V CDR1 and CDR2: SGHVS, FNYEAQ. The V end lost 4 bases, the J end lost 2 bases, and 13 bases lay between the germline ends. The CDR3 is CASSSPRQNTDTQYF. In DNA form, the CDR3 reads TGTGCCAGCAGCTCCCCAAGACAGAACACAGATACGCAGTATTTT.

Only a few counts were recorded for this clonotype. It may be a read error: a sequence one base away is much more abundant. This CDR3 is CATSMTGAGEKLFF. The CDR3 nucleotides are TGTGCCACCAGTATGACAGGTGCAGGTGAAAAACTGTTTTTT. The chain couples TRBV24-1 to TRBJ1-4, with D maybe TRBD1 (6 bases). The CDR3 sequence is 14 residues long. CDR1 is KGHDR, CDR2 SFDVKD, per germline. Trimming left V 6 bases short and J 7 bases short, with 14 bases between.

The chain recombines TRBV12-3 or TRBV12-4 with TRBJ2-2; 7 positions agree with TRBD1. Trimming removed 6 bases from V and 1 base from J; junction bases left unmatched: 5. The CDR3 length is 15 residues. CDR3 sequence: CASSLGDRNTGELFF. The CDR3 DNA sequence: TGTGCCAGCAGCTTGGGGGACAGGAACACCGGGGAGCTGTTTTTT.

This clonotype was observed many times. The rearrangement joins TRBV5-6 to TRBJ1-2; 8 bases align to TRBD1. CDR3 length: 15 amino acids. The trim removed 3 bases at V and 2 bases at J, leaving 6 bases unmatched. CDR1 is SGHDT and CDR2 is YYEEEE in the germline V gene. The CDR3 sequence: CASSYKNRGNYGYTF. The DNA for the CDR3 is TGTGCCAGCAGCTACAAGAACAGGGGGAACTATGGCTACACCTTC.

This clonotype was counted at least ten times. CDR3 residues: CASSRGLGYVNEQFF. The CDR3 nucleotides are TGTGCCAGCAGCCGAGGACTAGGTTATGTCAATGAGCAGTTCTTC. The chain uses TRBV5-8 and TRBJ2-1, with 7 bases fitting TRBD2. The CDR3 extends over 15 amino acids. The V gene end was trimmed by 4 bases and the J gene end by 6 bases; junction bases not matched to a gene: 10. Germline CDR1 SGHTS, CDR2 YDEGEE.

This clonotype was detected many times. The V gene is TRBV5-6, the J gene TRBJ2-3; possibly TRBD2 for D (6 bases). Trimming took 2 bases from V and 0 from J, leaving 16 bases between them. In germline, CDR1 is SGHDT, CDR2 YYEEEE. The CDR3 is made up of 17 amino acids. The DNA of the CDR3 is TGTGCCAGCAGCTTTTGGGGGGACTCTCGTAGCACAGATACGCAGTATTTT. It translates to CASSFWGDSRSTDTQYF.

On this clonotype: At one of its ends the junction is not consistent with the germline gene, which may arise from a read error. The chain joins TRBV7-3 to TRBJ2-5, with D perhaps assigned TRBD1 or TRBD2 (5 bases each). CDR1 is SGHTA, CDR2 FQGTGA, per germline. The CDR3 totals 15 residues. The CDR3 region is CASSLGLGFQGTQCF. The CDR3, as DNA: TGTGCCAGCAGCTTGGGGCTGGGGTTTCAAGGGACCCAGTGCTTC. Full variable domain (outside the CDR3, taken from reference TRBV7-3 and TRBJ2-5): GAGVSQTPSNKVTEKGKYVELRCDPISGHTALYWYRQSLGQGPEFLIYFQGTGAADDSGLPNDRFFAVRPEGSVSTLKIQRTERGDSAVYLCASSLGLGFQGTQCFGPGTRLLVL.

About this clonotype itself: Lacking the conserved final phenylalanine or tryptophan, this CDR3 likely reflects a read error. The CDR3 protein is CASRRPDSGYTI. The CDR3 coding sequence is TGTGCCAGCAGAAGGCCTGATTCTGGCTACACCATC. The V gene is TRBV5-6, the J gene TRBJ1-2, with unresolved D. The germline V gene has CDR1 SGHDT and CDR2 YYEEEE. V was trimmed by 5 bases and J by 7 bases, leaving 12 bases between them. This CDR3 spans 12 amino acids.

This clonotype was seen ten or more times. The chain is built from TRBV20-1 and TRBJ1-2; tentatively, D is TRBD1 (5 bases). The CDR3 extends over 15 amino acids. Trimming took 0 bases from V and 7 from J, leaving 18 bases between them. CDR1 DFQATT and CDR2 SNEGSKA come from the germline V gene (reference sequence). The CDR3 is CSARDPGGWLVGYTF. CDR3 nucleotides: TGCAGTGCTAGAGACCCCGGGGGGTGGTTGGTTGGCTACACCTTC.

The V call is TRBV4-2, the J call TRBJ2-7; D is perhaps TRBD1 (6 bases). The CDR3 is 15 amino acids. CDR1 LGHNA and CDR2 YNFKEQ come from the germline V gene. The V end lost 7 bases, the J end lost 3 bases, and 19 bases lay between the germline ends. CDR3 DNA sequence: TGTGCCAGCAAAGTGGGACAAGCCCGGGACTACGAGCAGTACTTC. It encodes CASKVGQARDYEQYF.

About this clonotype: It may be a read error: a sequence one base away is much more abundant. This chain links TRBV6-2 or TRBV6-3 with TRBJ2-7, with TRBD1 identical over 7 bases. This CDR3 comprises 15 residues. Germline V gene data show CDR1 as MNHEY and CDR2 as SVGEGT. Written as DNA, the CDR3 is TGTGCCAGCAATTACCCCTTTGGACAGGCATACGAGCAGTACTTC. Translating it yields CASNYPFGQAYEQYF.

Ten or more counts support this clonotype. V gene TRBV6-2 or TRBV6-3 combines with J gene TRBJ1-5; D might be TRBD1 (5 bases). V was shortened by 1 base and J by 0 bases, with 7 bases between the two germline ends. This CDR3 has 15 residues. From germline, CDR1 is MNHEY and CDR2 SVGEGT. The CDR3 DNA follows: TGTGCCAGCAGTTACTACGGGGGTAGCAATCAGCCCCAGCATTTT. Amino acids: CASSYYGGSNQPQHF.

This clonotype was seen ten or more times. The CDR3 here is CASSLGGLAALREQFF. CDR3 nucleotides: TGCGCCAGCAGCTTGGGGGGACTAGCGGCTCTACGGGAGCAGTTCTTC. J is TRBJ2-1 and V is TRBV5-1, with 11 bases identical to TRBD2. This CDR3 has 16 amino acids. Germline V gene lookup returns CDR1 SGHRS and CDR2 YFSETQ. V was clipped by 0 bases and J by 10 bases; unmatched bases: 9.

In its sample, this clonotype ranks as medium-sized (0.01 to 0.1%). The CDR3 DNA follows: TGTGCCAGCAGCTTTTCCTTTGGGTCACCCCTCCACTTT. Amino acids: CASSFSFGSPLHF. The V call is TRBV7-3, the J call TRBJ1-6; D gene ambiguous. Deletions cut 3 bases from V and 10 bases from J, with 10 bases between. The CDR3 has 13 residues. Germline V lookup: CDR1 SGHTA, CDR2 FQGTGA.

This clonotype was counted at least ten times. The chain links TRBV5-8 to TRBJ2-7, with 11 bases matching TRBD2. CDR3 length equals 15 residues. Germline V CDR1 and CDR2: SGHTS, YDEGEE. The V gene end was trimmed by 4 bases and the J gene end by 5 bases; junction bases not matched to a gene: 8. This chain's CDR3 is CASSRIAGGLHEQYF. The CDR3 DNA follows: TGTGCCAGCAGCAGAATAGCGGGAGGGTTACACGAGCAGTACTTC.

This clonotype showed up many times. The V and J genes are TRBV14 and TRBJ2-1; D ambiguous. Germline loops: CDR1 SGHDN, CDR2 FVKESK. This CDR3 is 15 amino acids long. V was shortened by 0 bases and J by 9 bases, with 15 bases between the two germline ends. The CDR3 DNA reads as TGTGCCAGCAGCCAAGATTCCCCGCTGTCAGGTGAGCAGTTCTTC. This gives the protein CASSQDSPLSGEQFF.